Each of the 25 T cell receptor beta chains below was sequenced from the same sample in a study of cytomegalovirus exposure and HLA in healthy donors. PCR primers comprised 60 Vbeta and 13 Jbeta primers. Profiled with immunoSEQ multiplex PCR; TCRdb holds only in-frame clones, not every one. Its table lists about 130,000 clones. Sequenced: PBMCs. The receptor source for this set is a young man in good health and CMV-seronegative.

The genes are TRBV6-1 and TRBJ1-5; TRBD1 agrees at 9 bases. The CDR3 contains 16 residues. Trimming removed 1 base from V and 5 bases from J; junction bases left unmatched: 6. Germline CDR1 and CDR2: MNHNS and SASEGT. CDR3 in amino acids: CASSEGRTGVDQPQHF. The CDR3 nucleotides are TGTGCCAGCAGTGAAGGGAGGACAGGGGTTGATCAGCCCCAGCATTTT.

This chain connects TRBV7-6 to TRBJ1-5; no clear D. The CDR3 has 14 amino acids. Germline CDR1 and CDR2: SGHVS and FNYEAQ. V lost 1 base and J 5 bases, leaving 9 bases between the germline ends. This chain's CDR3 is CASSLGGGYQPQHF. The DNA of the CDR3 is TGTGCCAGCAGCTTAGGGGGAGGGTATCAGCCCCAGCATTTT.

V gene TRBV5-1 combines with J gene TRBJ1-5; no clear D gene. The CDR3 loop spans 14 amino acids. The germline V gene encodes CDR1 SGHRS and CDR2 YFSETQ. Trimming stripped 0 bases from V and 6 bases from J, with 10 bases between. This CDR3 is CASSLDGGIQPQHF. The CDR3 nucleotides read TGCGCCAGCAGCTTGGATGGAGGGATTCAGCCCCAGCATTTT.

The chain is built from TRBV28 and TRBJ1-2; 9 bases map to TRBD1. The germline V gene encodes CDR1 MDHEN and CDR2 SYDVKM. V lost 5 bases to trimming and J lost 5 bases; unmatched junction nucleotides: 12. CDR3 length: 16 amino acids. The CDR3 nucleotides are TGTGCCAGCAGTCATCGGACAGGGGCAACTATTTATGGCTACACCTTC. Translated: CASSHRTGATIYGYTF.

This chain connects TRBV19 to TRBJ1-5; possibly TRBD1 for D (5 bases). V dropped 3 bases and J dropped 0 bases, with 9 bases sitting between them. The CDR3 sequence is 15 residues long. Germline V lookup: CDR1 LNHDA, CDR2 SQIVND (reference sequence). CDR3 DNA sequence: TGTGCCAGTAGTATTTGGGGCTATAGCAATCAGCCCCAGCATTTT. This sequence encodes CASSIWGYSNQPQHF.

The V gene is TRBV6-5, the J gene TRBJ2-2; unclear D gene. This CDR3 region has 16 residues. Germline V lookup: CDR1 MNHEY, CDR2 SVGAGI. V dropped 3 bases and J dropped 1 base, with 12 bases sitting between them. The CDR3 coding sequence is TGTGCCAGCAGTTATTCGTTCGAGTTGAACACCGGGGAGCTGTTTTTT. Protein product: CASSYSFELNTGELFF.

The chain combines TRBV4-3 with TRBJ1-3; maybe TRBD1 (5 bases). Germline CDR1 is LGHNA and CDR2 is YSLEER. Trimming shortened V by 2 bases and J by 0 bases, and 17 bases separated the two germline ends. CDR3 size: 18 residues. CDR3 protein: CASSQTTGGYFSGNTIYF. CDR3 coding DNA: TGCGCCAGCAGCCAAACTACGGGGGGGTATTTCTCTGGAAACACCATATATTTT.

The chain recombines TRBV2 with TRBJ2-7; 7 bases are a match to TRBD1. Trimming at V came to 8 bases and at J to 3 bases, leaving 13 bases not matched to a gene. This CDR3 is built from 15 residues. CDR1 and CDR2 from the germline V gene are SNHLY and FYNNEI. The DNA for the CDR3 is TGTGCCAGCCGTCTTACCGGGACAGAGAACTACGAGCAGTACTTC. As protein: CASRLTGTENYEQYF. Filled out from reference TRBV2 and TRBJ2-7, the complete variable domain reads EPEVTQTPSHQVTQMGQEVILRCVPISNHLYFYWYRQILGQKVEFLVSFYNNEISEKSEIFDDQFSVERPDGSNFTLKIRSTKLEDSAMYFCASRLTGTENYEQYFGPGTRLTVT.

V and J are TRBV6-5 and TRBJ1-5; D is perhaps TRBD1 (6 bases). CDR1 and CDR2 from the germline V gene are MNHEY and SVGAGI. V dropped 4 bases and J dropped 7 bases, with 17 bases sitting between them. The length of the CDR3 is 15 residues. CDR3 in DNA: TGTGCCAGCAGTTTGACTCAGGGGATAAACCAGCCCCAGCATTTT. It encodes CASSLTQGINQPQHF.

The V gene is TRBV6-6, the J gene TRBJ1-4; 9 nucleotides align to TRBD1. CDR1 MNHNY and CDR2 SVGAGI come from the germline V gene (reference sequence). The CDR3 is 15 amino acids. V dropped 6 bases and J dropped 7; count of bases not matched to a gene: 9. For the CDR3, the DNA is TGTGCCAGCAGACTAATGACAGGGGGTAGTGAAAAACTGTTTTTT. As protein: CASRLMTGGSEKLFF.

The chain carries TRBV27 and TRBJ1-2, with TRBD1 as a possible D gene (6 bases). From germline, CDR1 is MNHEY and CDR2 SMNVEV (reference sequence). V was trimmed by 6 bases and J by 8 bases, leaving 19 bases between them. This CDR3 contains 14 residues. CDR3 bases: TGTGCCAGCAGCCCAACCCAGGACAGACCCGGCTACACCTTC. It is translated as CASSPTQDRPGYTF.

The genes are TRBV6-1 and TRBJ1-5; D gene ambiguous. This CDR3 contains 15 residues. The V and J ends lost 4 bases and 0 bases respectively, with 10 bases between them. CDR1 and CDR2 (germline): MNHNS, SASEGT. CDR3 sequence reads: CASSVGRYSNQPQHF. As DNA, the CDR3 is TGTGCCAGCAGTGTTGGGAGATATAGCAATCAGCCCCAGCATTTT.

The chain links TRBV9 to TRBJ1-2; 11 bases align to TRBD1. The germline gives CDR1 SGDLS, CDR2 YYNGEE. The CDR3 is made up of 15 amino acids. The V segment lost 3 bases and the J segment 3 bases; nucleotides outside the gene matches: 4. The CDR3 region is CASSAPGQGDYGYTF. The CDR3 bases are TGTGCCAGCAGCGCACCGGGACAGGGGGACTATGGCTACACCTTC. Full variable domain (remainder filled in from reference TRBV9 and TRBJ1-2): DSGVTQTPKHLITATGQRVTLRCSPRSGDLSVYWYQQSLDQGLQFLIQYYNGEERAKGNILERFSAQQFPDLHSELNLSSLELGDSALYFCASSAPGQGDYGYTFGSGTRLTVV.

CDR3 nucleotides: TGCGCCAGCAGCCAAGCGGCGGGGACCTACGAGCAGTACTTC. Translation: CASSQAAGTYEQYF. The rearrangement uses TRBV4-3 and TRBJ2-7; maybe TRBD2 (6 bases). The CDR3 contains 14 residues. Trimming stripped 1 base from V and 2 bases from J, with 9 bases between. Looked up from germline, CDR1 is LGHNA and CDR2 is YSLEER.

This chain uses TRBV27 with TRBJ2-3, with 7 bases that match TRBD1. Germline values: CDR1 MNHEY, CDR2 SMNVEV (reference sequence). This CDR3 comprises 14 residues. V shed 6 bases, J shed 2 bases, and the junction held 5 bases outside the gene matches. CDR3 DNA sequence: TGTGCCAGCAGCGTGACAGGGTACACAGATACGCAGTATTTT. Translated: CASSVTGYTDTQYF.

This chain joins TRBV7-2 and TRBJ2-7; tentative D call: TRBD2 (7 bases). Germline CDR1 SGHTA, CDR2 FQGNSA. This CDR3 has 15 amino acids. The germline V and J ends were trimmed by 5 bases and 6 bases, with 20 bases remaining between them. The CDR3 nucleotides are TGTGCCAGCAGCCAAGTAGGGGGAGGGCTTAGCGAGCAGTACTTC. Translating it yields CASSQVGGGLSEQYF.

CDR3 amino acids: CASSLFSTAYEQYF. The CDR3 DNA reads TGTGCCAGCAGCTTATTTTCAACTGCCTACGAGCAGTACTTC. The chain is built from TRBV7-2 and TRBJ2-7; D ambiguous. CDR3 size: 14 residues. Per the germline V gene, CDR1 is SGHTA and CDR2 is FQGNSA. Trimming removed 2 bases at V and 2 bases at J, with 10 bases between.

V gene TRBV2 combines with J gene TRBJ2-5; 10 nucleotides align to TRBD2. With the DNA end fitting TRBJ2-7 better, the J assignment may be wrong. Germline V gives CDR1 SNHLY, CDR2 FYNNEI. CDR3 length equals 15 residues. The CDR3 loop is CASSTSGTLTYEQYF. The CDR3 DNA reads as TGTGCCAGCAGCACTAGCGGGACACTTACCTACGAGCAGTACTTC.

This rearrangement joins TRBV5-3 to TRBJ1-5; the D gene is possibly TRBD1 (6 bases). Being an ORF, TRBV5-3 has a function that is uncertain. This CDR3 region has 16 residues. Trimming cost V 3 bases and J 1 base, with 14 bases left between them. The CDR3 here is CARSSEQGGSNQPQHF. The CDR3 DNA sequence: TGTGCCAGAAGCTCGGAACAGGGAGGGAGCAATCAGCCCCAGCATTTT.

V usage is TRBV2 and J usage is TRBJ2-1, with 9 bases aligning to TRBD1. Germline V gene sequence: CDR1 SNHLY, CDR2 FYNNEI. V gave up 7 bases and J gave up 1 base; unmatched junction bases: 2. There are 14 residues in the CDR3. In nucleotides, the CDR3 is TGTGCCAGCACCGGGACAGGGTCCTACAATGAGCAGTTCTTC. It yields the protein CASTGTGSYNEQFF.

The chain employs TRBV29-1 and TRBJ1-2, with a weak D call TRBD1 (6 bases). The germline V gene has CDR1 SQVTM and CDR2 ANQGSEA. This CDR3 spans 12 amino acids. Trimming removed 3 bases from V and 6 bases from J, with 11 bases in between. DNA for the CDR3: TGCAGCGTTGACCGCGGGGGCAATGGCTACACCTTC. Its translation is CSVDRGGNGYTF.

The chain carries TRBV27 and TRBJ1-2; 8 bases map to TRBD1. This CDR3 is built from 12 residues. CDR1 and CDR2 from the germline V gene are MNHEY and SMNVEV (reference sequence). J lost 10 bases, V lost 5 bases, and 6 bases had no gene match. The CDR3 loop reads CASSLDRAYYTF. The CDR3 DNA follows: TGTGCCAGCAGTCTGGACAGGGCCTACTACACCTTC.

V is TRBV11-2 and J is TRBJ2-7; D is possibly TRBD1 (5 bases). V was pared by 4 bases and J by 3 bases, with 16 bases between. The CDR3 extends over 15 amino acids. Germline CDR1 reads SGHAT; CDR2 reads FQNNGV. CDR3 sequence (DNA): TGTGCCAGCAGCTCTAACACAGGTCCGGGCTACGAGCAGTACTTC. Encoded protein: CASSSNTGPGYEQYF.

The chain couples TRBV15 to TRBJ1-5; 7 nucleotides agree with TRBD1. V trimming: 8 bases; J trimming: 4 bases; junction bases outside the gene matches: 5. The germline CDR1 and CDR2 sequences are LNHNV and YYDKDF (reference sequence). This CDR3 contains 13 residues. CDR3: CATRLRGNQPQHF. The CDR3 bases are TGTGCCACCCGACTCAGGGGGAATCAGCCCCAGCATTTT.

The chain links TRBV6-6 to TRBJ1-2; D is possibly TRBD1 (5 bases). The length of the CDR3 is 14 residues. Trimming took off 0 bases at V and 2 bases at J, with 7 bases between the two ends. Per the germline V gene, CDR1 is MNHNY and CDR2 is SVGAGI (reference sequence). The CDR3 nucleotides read TGTGCCAGCAGTTACTCGAAGGGGAACTATGGCTACACCTTC. It translates to CASSYSKGNYGYTF.